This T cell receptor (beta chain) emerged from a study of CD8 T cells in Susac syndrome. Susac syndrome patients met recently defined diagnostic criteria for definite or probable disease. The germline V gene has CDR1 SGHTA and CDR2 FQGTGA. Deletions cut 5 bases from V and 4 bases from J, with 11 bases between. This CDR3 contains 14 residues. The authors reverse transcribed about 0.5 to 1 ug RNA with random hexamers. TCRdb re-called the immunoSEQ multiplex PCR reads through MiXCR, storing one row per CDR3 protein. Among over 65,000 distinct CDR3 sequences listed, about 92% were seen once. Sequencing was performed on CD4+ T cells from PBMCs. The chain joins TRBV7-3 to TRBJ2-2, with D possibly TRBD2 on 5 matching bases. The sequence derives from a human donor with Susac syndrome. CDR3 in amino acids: CASSPTRSTGELFF. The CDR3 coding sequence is TGTGCCAGCAGCCCAACTAGAAGCACCGGGGAGCTGTTTTTT.